This is a list of T cell receptor beta chains from one sample in a study of CD8 T cells in ankylosing spondylitis. In TCRdb, the 5' RACE reads were re-called with MiXCR into one record per CDR3 protein. This table holds under 300,000 distinct CDR3 sequences, around 9.2% found once. Sequencing was performed on blood, either unsorted or a sorted T cell fraction (not recorded which). The receptors stem from a male donor with ankylosing spondylitis or in good health (not recorded which). The CDR3 runs from the conserved cysteine through the conserved F or W. Each record gives: V gene, J gene, CDR3 protein.

TRBV4-1	TRBJ2-1	CASSQAGTGGNEQFF
TRBV5-6	TRBJ2-7	CASSLRVEQYF
TRBV6-1	TRBJ2-7	CASSRPTGGNTYEQYF
TRBV21-1	TRBJ1-1	CASINTGGNTEAFF
TRBV4-3	TRBJ1-6	CASSQVHPANSPLHF
TRBV6-5	TRBJ1-1	CASSSLDSEAFF
TRBV18	TRBJ2-5	CASSRNGQVKETQYF
TRBV6-1	TRBJ2-2	CASTEDSNTGELFF
TRBV5-1	TRBJ1-5	CASSPGTVPVRPQHF
TRBV20-1	TRBJ2-1	CSASLGMILYNEQFF
TRBV7-2	TRBJ2-7	CASSLSTGSYEQYF
TRBV6-2/TRBV6-3	TRBJ1-5	CASSLWGDQPQHF
TRBV6-1	TRBJ2-7	CASRFVGTTYEQYF
TRBV30	TRBJ1-5	CAWSVSYNQPQHF
TRBV5-1	TRBJ2-1	CASRTSGGTYNEQFF
TRBV7-6	TRBJ2-5	CASTPDGEETQYF
TRBV5-1	TRBJ2-7	CASSTSGTGGLSEQYF
TRBV7-2	TRBJ1-1	CASSLEANTEAFF
TRBV11-1	TRBJ1-6	CASSYQGIGNSPLHF
TRBV20-1	TRBJ2-1	CSASKGAGYNEQFF
TRBV6-1	TRBJ2-4	CASSEGSKNIQYF
TRBV20-1	TRBJ2-3	CSARARRTDHTDTQYF
TRBV3-1	TRBJ1-1	CASSQDGRIRTEAFF
TRBV7-9	TRBJ1-1	CASSSLIGTEAFF
TRBV20-1	TRBJ1-1	CSARDPGQGFNTEAFF
TRBV7-2	TRBJ2-2	CASSFSGGIRAGELFF
TRBV6-6	TRBJ1-5	CASSIYNTEPQHF
TRBV10-3	TRBJ1-2	CAISEPVSTAVAGYTF
TRBV6-2/TRBV6-3	TRBJ2-5	CASSYHSGKETQYF
TRBV6-1	TRBJ2-5	CASRPDRLQETQYF
TRBV4-1	TRBJ2-4	CASSQEESAGEAKNIQYF
TRBV7-2	TRBJ2-1	CASSSERHNEQFF
TRBV12-3/TRBV12-4	TRBJ2-7	CASSLETGRRYEQYF
TRBV20-1	TRBJ2-2	CSARGAGGLNTGELFF
TRBV6-2/TRBV6-3	TRBJ2-2	CASSHTPPGRDTGELFF
TRBV30	TRBJ2-2	CAWRTGTGNGELFF
TRBV7-9	TRBJ1-3	CASSRPPTGNTIYF
TRBV5-1	TRBJ1-2	CASSLQAGTVNYGYTF
TRBV7-2	TRBJ2-3	CASSLGFGTDTQYF
TRBV12-3/TRBV12-4	TRBJ2-6	CACGTGTPGANVLTF
TRBV4-3	TRBJ1-1	CASSQGGGAVAFF
TRBV20-1	TRBJ2-5	CSSDLKETQYF
TRBV7-9	TRBJ1-2	CASRSPGQGGANYGYTF